The present T cell receptor (beta chain) was sequenced within a study of blood T cells in healthy people across ages. With a J-beta primer mix and a sample-barcoded 5' primer, a second PCR ran about 7 to 11 cycles. Via MiXCR, TCRdb re-called the 5' RACE reads, giving one row per CDR3 protein. This sample has about 830,000 distinct CDR3 sequences, with over 45% found just once. This clonotype turned up a few times. CDR1 MDHEN and CDR2 SYDVKM come from the germline V gene. Deletions cut 7 bases from V and 0 bases from J, with 18 bases between. The CDR3 spans 16 residues. The sequencing sample was made of blood. This TCR was recovered from a man aged 25 to 45 in good health. The chain has TRBV28 and TRBJ1-2; D gene uncertain. Here the CDR3 DNA reads TGTGCCAGCAAGGGAAACCTAGCTAAATCTAACTATGGCTACACCTTC. This translates into CASKGNLAKSNYGYTF.